This T cell receptor (beta chain) came from a study of somatic mutations in cytotoxic T cells in rheumatoid arthritis. Study-level points and caveats: Each of about an eighth of the roughly 65 patients had a largest CD8+ clone that made up more than 20% of CD8+ cells. For rheumatoid arthritis patients, CD8+ clonality increased with age, whereas it did not in healthy controls.

CDR1 DFQATT and CDR2 SNEGSKA come from the germline V gene (reference sequence). Trimming pared 4 bases from V and 11 bases from J, leaving 11 bases between. This CDR3 is 10 amino acids long. Positive selection using magnetic beads isolated the CD4+ and CD8+ cells (purity was checked by flow cytometry). The table came from immunoSEQ multiplex PCR; TCRdb's copy has only in-frame clones and leaves some out. The sample holds around 20,000 clones, about 70% seen once. Worth noting for this clone: Its target is unknown.

The specimen sequenced was CD8+ T cells sorted from blood. The sequence came from a woman aged 55 to 70 in good health. The rearrangement uses TRBV20-1 and TRBJ1-1, with D possibly being TRBD1 (6 bases). CDR3 in DNA: TGCAGTGCTATAGGGGGGAATGCTTTCTTT. Translated: CSAIGGNAFF.